Listed below are T cell receptor beta chains from one sample, sequenced in a study of CD8+CD57+ T cells in acquired aplastic anemia. TCRdb independently ran MiXCR on the reads; one entry per CDR3 protein. The sample gives 310,000 or so distinct CDR3 sequences, under 65% of which show up once; approximately 1.3% is in the top ten. The specimen was sorted CD4+, CD8+, or CD8+CD57+ T cells (not recorded which) from PBMCs. The receptors were gathered from a human donor with aplastic anemia. The CDR3 runs from the conserved cysteine through the conserved F or W. Each record gives: CDR3 protein, CDR3 DNA, D gene, J gene, clone size, V gene. The D gene is left open where the match is weak. Only some rows state a clone size, as once, few, many or a class for expanded clones.

CDR3: CASSGGQAVPPLYGYTF
DNA: TGTGCCAGCAGTGGGGGACAGGCCGTTCCACCGTTATATGGCTACACCTTC
D: TRBD1
J: TRBJ1-2
size: few
V: TRBV25-1

CDR3: CASSQTGTDYGYTF
DNA: TGCGCCAGCAGCCAAACCGGGACAGATTATGGCTACACCTTC
D: TRBD1
J: TRBJ1-2
size: many
V: TRBV5-1

CDR3: CAISELAGISDTQYF
DNA: TGTGCCATCAGTGAACTAGCGGGGATTTCAGATACGCAGTATTTT
D: TRBD2
J: TRBJ2-3
size: -
V: TRBV10-3

CDR3: CASSLTVPEAFF
DNA: TGTGCCAGCAGTTTGACTGTACCTGAAGCTTTCTTT
D: -
J: TRBJ1-1
size: many
V: TRBV7-9

CDR3: CASRYIVSGSGTDTQYF
DNA: TGTGCCAGCAGATATATTGTTAGCGGGAGTGGCACAGATACGCAGTATTTT
D: -
J: TRBJ2-3
size: once
V: TRBV1

CDR3: CSVGIGTGGYEQYF
DNA: TGCAGCGTTGGAATAGGGACAGGGGGCTACGAGCAGTACTTC
D: TRBD1
J: TRBJ2-7
size: -
V: TRBV29-1

CDR3: CSVQGLGTEAFF
DNA: TGCAGCGTTCAGGGGCTTGGCACTGAAGCTTTCTTT
D: -
J: TRBJ1-1
size: -
V: TRBV29-1

CDR3: CASSDSDRGGYTF
DNA: TGTGCCAGCAGTGACTCAGACAGGGGTGGCTACACCTTC
D: TRBD1
J: TRBJ1-2
size: -
V: TRBV6-4

CDR3: CSARAGTGETQYF
DNA: TGCAGTGCTAGAGCCGGGACAGGCGAGACCCAGTACTTC
D: TRBD1
J: TRBJ2-5
size: few
V: TRBV20-1

CDR3: CSAGRGWASGRNTGELSW
DNA: TGCAGTGCTGGTAGAGGTTGGGCTAGCGGGAGGAACACCGGGGAGCTGTCTTGG
D: TRBD2
J: TRBJ2-2
size: -
V: TRBV20-1

CDR3: CSARDDREESYEQYF
DNA: TGCAGTGCTAGAGACGACAGGGAAGAGTCCTACGAGCAGTACTTC
D: TRBD1
J: TRBJ2-7
size: once
V: TRBV20-1

CDR3: CAISELTSGRVYYEQYF
DNA: TGTGCCATCAGTGAGCTGACTAGCGGGAGGGTTTACTACGAGCAGTACTTC
D: TRBD2
J: TRBJ2-7
size: once
V: TRBV10-3

CDR3: CASSLSQSFDTQYF
DNA: TGTGCCAGCAGCTTATCCCAATCGTTCGATACGCAGTATTTT
D: -
J: TRBJ2-3
size: many
V: TRBV7-8

CDR3: CSGGGYMNTEAFF
DNA: TGCAGCGGGGGAGGGTACATGAACACTGAAGCTTTCTTT
D: -
J: TRBJ1-1
size: -
V: TRBV29-1

CDR3: CASRVGHFDAEAFF
DNA: TGCGCCAGCCGGGTGGGACACTTTGACGCTGAAGCCTTCTTT
D: -
J: TRBJ1-1
size: -
V: TRBV4-3

CDR3: CASLEFGGNTEAFF
DNA: TGTGCCAGCCTCGAATTTGGGGGAAACACTGAAGCTTTCTTT
D: -
J: TRBJ1-1
size: -
V: TRBV7-2

CDR3: CSARDPSGSGAKNIQYF
DNA: TGCAGTGCTAGAGACCCGAGCGGGAGTGGTGCCAAAAACATTCAGTACTTC
D: TRBD2
J: TRBJ2-4
size: -
V: TRBV20-1

CDR3: CSARDVTSNTGELFF
DNA: TGCAGTGCTAGAGACGTCACATCGAACACCGGGGAGCTGTTTTTT
D: -
J: TRBJ2-2
size: -
V: TRBV20-1

CDR3: CASSLEASRGNEQYF
DNA: TGTGCCAGCAGCTTAGAGGCCAGCCGAGGCAACGAGCAGTACTTC
D: -
J: TRBJ2-7
size: -
V: TRBV7-2

CDR3: CASSRPGQGSGYTF
DNA: TGTGCCAGCAGCCGACCGGGACAGGGTAGTGGCTACACCTTC
D: TRBD1
J: TRBJ1-2
size: -
V: TRBV5-4